This note documents a single TCR beta chain sequence. Clones were sequenced by immunoSEQ multiplex PCR, and TCRdb holds only the in-frame ones, with some missing. The data show around 67,000 clones, about 91% seen once. These data belong to a study of T cells after somatic rescue of genetic block. The sequenced material came from peripheral blood mononuclear cells (PBMCs). This sequence originates from a man aged 40-55 years.

This chain's CDR3 is CASSLNSDTQYF. The CDR3 bases are TGTGCCAGCAGCTTGAACTCAGATACGCAGTATTTT. The chain couples TRBV7-9 to TRBJ2-3; D is undetermined. Trimming took off 3 bases at V and 4 bases at J, with 5 bases between the two ends. The CDR3 extends over 12 amino acids. Germline assignment: CDR1 SEHNR and CDR2 FQNEAQ (reference sequence).